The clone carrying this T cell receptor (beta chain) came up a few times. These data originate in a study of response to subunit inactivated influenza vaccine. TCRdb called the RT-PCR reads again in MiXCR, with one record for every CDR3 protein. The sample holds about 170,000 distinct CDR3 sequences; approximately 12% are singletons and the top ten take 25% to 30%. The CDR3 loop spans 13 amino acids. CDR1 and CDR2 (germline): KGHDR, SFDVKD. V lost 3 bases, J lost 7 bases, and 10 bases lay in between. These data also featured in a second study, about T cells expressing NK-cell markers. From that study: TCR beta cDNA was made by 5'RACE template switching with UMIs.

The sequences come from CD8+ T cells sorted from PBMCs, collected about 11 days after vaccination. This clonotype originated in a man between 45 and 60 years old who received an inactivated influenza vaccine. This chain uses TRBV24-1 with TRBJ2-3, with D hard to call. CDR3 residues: CATSDADLYTQYF. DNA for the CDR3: TGTGCCACCAGTGATGCGGACCTGTATACGCAGTATTTT.